This TCR beta chain was identified during a study of human T cells and chemical hapten exposure. This clonotype was seen a few times. Unique molecular identifiers were attached to individual cDNA molecules within the library. MiXCR, run by TCRdb on the RACE reads, gives a single entry per CDR3 protein. The top ten clones hold over 6.5% of a sample with around 190,000 distinct CDR3 sequences, 20% to 25% of them seen once. The germline V gene has CDR1 KGHDR and CDR2 SFDVKD. The CDR3 totals 14 residues. V lost 9 bases and J lost 8; bases outside the gene matches: 10. The time point denotes: patch test 1, 2 weeks after DPC sensitization. The treatment here: therapeutic diphenylcyclopropenone sensitization with weekly scalp DPC.

The source is a woman between 45 and 65 years old with alopecia areata. Some clones in this sample may be carry-over from other donors' samples. V is TRBV24-1 and J is TRBJ2-1; 9 positions match TRBD2. This specimen consisted of whole blood, obtained in connection with sensitization to the hapten diphenylcyclopropenone (DPC). CDR3 amino acids: CATSGAREGYEQFF. The CDR3 region has the DNA TGTGCCACCTCTGGTGCGCGGGAGGGCTATGAGCAGTTCTTC.